Each of the 31 T cell receptor beta chains below was sequenced from the same sample in a study of CD8 T cells in Susac syndrome. RNA amounts of roughly 0.45 to 1 ug underwent reverse transcription with random hexamers. TCRdb passed the immunoSEQ multiplex PCR reads through MiXCR, listing each CDR3 protein once. The sample has around 230,000 distinct CDR3 sequences; less than 96% are singletons. Source material: CD4+ T cells from PBMCs. Receptor source: a human donor with Susac syndrome.

CDR3 protein: CSAGENLAGFYEQYF. The CDR3 region has the DNA TGCAGTGCCGGCGAAAATCTAGCGGGATTCTACGAGCAGTACTTC. The V call is TRBV20-1, the J call TRBJ2-7, with 9 bases aligning to TRBD2. The CDR3 has 15 amino acids. J gave up 3 bases and V 6 bases, and 12 bases lay outside the gene matches. Germline lookup yields CDR1 DFQATT and CDR2 SNEGSKA (reference sequence).

The J gene is TRBJ2-6, the V gene TRBV9, with D perhaps TRBD1 (5 bases). The CDR3 is 17 amino acids. V gave up 0 bases and J gave up 0 bases, with 10 bases separating them. Germline-derived CDR1 and CDR2 are SGDLS and YYNGEE. The CDR3 is CASSVDTGFSGANVLTF. The CDR3 bases are TGTGCCAGCAGCGTAGATACAGGATTCTCTGGGGCCAACGTCCTGACTTTC. The entire variable domain, with the rest obtained from reference TRBV9 and TRBJ2-6, is as follows: DSGVTQTPKHLITATGQRVTLRCSPRSGDLSVYWYQQSLDQGLQFLIQYYNGEERAKGNILERFSAQQFPDLHSELNLSSLELGDSALYFCASSVDTGFSGANVLTFGAGSRLTVL.

The chain joins TRBV10-3 to TRBJ2-7; D may be TRBD2 (5 bases). The CDR3 length is 11 residues. Trimming removed 7 bases at V and 3 bases at J, with 7 bases between. CDR1 is ENHRY, CDR2 SYGVKD, per germline. CDR3 DNA sequence: TGTGCCATCATGGGGAGCTACGAGCAGTACTTC. Encoded protein: CAIMGSYEQYF.

The chain has TRBV29-1 and TRBJ1-4; perhaps TRBD1 as D (5 bases). Per the germline V gene, CDR1 is SQVTM and CDR2 is ANQGSEA. V lost 8 bases and J lost 4, with 11 bases in between. The CDR3 covers 12 residues. CDR3 loop: CSTGGNNEKLFF. The CDR3 bases are TGCAGCACCGGGGGAAATAATGAAAAACTGTTTTTT.

This chain uses TRBV6-6 with TRBJ2-3, with D possibly TRBD2 on 6 matching bases. V lost 5 bases to trimming and J lost 6 bases, with 15 bases between them. CDR1 is MNHNY, CDR2 SVGAGI, per germline (reference sequence). The CDR3 totals 14 residues. CDR3 residues: CASSIEAGRDTQYF. In DNA, the CDR3 is TGTGCCAGCAGTATTGAAGCGGGCCGGGATACGCAGTATTTT.

This clonotype was detected only once. The chain combines TRBV7-2 with TRBJ2-7, with no clear D. CDR1 and CDR2 (germline): SGHTA, FQGNSA. The V gene lost 1 base and the J gene lost 7 bases, with 14 bases spanning the gap. The CDR3 extends over 14 amino acids. This chain's CDR3 is CASSLGTALGEQYF. The CDR3 region has the DNA TGTGCCAGCAGCTTAGGGACCGCACTTGGGGAGCAGTACTTC.

The chain recombines TRBV7-9 with TRBJ2-2, with D perhaps given as TRBD1 or TRBD2 (5 bases each). There are 17 residues in the CDR3. The V gene's germline CDR1 is SEHNR and CDR2 FQNEAQ (reference sequence). Trimming pared 5 bases from V and 3 bases from J, leaving 19 bases between. The DNA of the CDR3 is TGTGCCAGCAGCCCGGGACCTTCCAGGCGGGACACCGGGGAGCTGTTTTTT. It codes for CASSPGPSRRDTGELFF.

This clonotype was detected a few times. In DNA form, the CDR3 reads TGTGCCAGCAGCTTGTTCACTGAAGCTTTCTTT. Its protein is CASSLFTEAFF. This chain uses TRBV5-6 with TRBJ1-1; D call uncertain. The CDR3 has 11 amino acids. Germline-derived CDR1 and CDR2 are SGHDT and YYEEEE. The V end lost 1 base, the J end lost 4 bases, and 2 bases lay between the germline ends. The full variable domain, with the rest looked up from reference TRBV5-6 and TRBJ1-1, is DAGVTQSPTHLIKTRGQQVTLRCSPKSGHDTVSWYQQALGQGPQFIFQYYEEEERQRGNFPDRFSGHQFPNYSSELNVNALLLGDSALYLCASSLFTEAFFGQGTRLTVV.

The chain joins TRBV12-3 or TRBV12-4 to TRBJ1-2, with a weak D call TRBD1 (5 bases). This CDR3 spans 11 amino acids. V shed 2 bases and J shed 7 bases, with 5 bases lying between them. Here the CDR3 DNA reads TGTGCCAGCAGTTTAAGGGGTGGCTACACCTTC. Amino acids: CASSLRGGYTF.

V is TRBV29-1 and J is TRBJ2-7; D is uncertain. The CDR3 loop spans 10 amino acids. CDR1 is SQVTM, CDR2 ANQGSEA, per germline. V lost 4 bases and J 4 bases, leaving 5 bases between the germline ends. The CDR3 sequence is CSVGEYEQYF. For the CDR3, the DNA is TGCAGCGTTGGCGAATACGAGCAGTACTTC.

The chain's CDR3 is CASRRAGGITNEQFF. The CDR3 region has the DNA TGTGCCAGCAGGCGGGCAGGGGGCATCACCAATGAGCAGTTCTTC. The J gene is TRBJ2-1, the V gene TRBV6-4; 8 nucleotides agree with TRBD1. V lost 6 bases and J lost 6; bases outside the gene matches: 10. The CDR3 has 15 amino acids. From germline, CDR1 is MRHNA and CDR2 SNTAGT.

This clonotype was seen more than once but under ten times. Here the CDR3 DNA reads TGTGCCAGCTCACTCAGTAGCTCTGGGGCCAACGTCCTGACTTTC. It yields the protein CASSLSSSGANVLTF. This chain uses TRBV18 with TRBJ2-6; D gene uncertain. The CDR3 spans 15 residues. The ends were cut back, 4 bases at V and 0 bases at J, with 7 bases in the middle. The germline V gene encodes CDR1 KGHSH and CDR2 LQKENI. Supplemented by reference TRBV18 and TRBJ2-6, the full variable domain reads NAGVMQNPRHLVRRRGQEARLRCSPMKGHSHVYWYRQLPEEGLKFMVYLQKENIIDESGMPKERFSAEFPKEGPSILRIQQVVRGDSAAYFCASSLSSSGANVLTFGAGSRLTVL.

This rearrangement joins TRBV29-1 to TRBJ2-5; a possible D gene is TRBD2 (7 bases). The CDR3 length is 13 residues. Trimming left V 7 bases short and J 4 bases short, with 16 bases between. In germline, CDR1 is SQVTM, CDR2 ANQGSEA. The CDR3 region is CSAKGGRGETQYF. The CDR3 nucleotides are TGCAGCGCCAAGGGGGGGCGTGGAGAGACCCAGTACTTC.

The gene calls are TRBV12-5 and TRBJ2-1; no reliable D call. This CDR3 has 12 residues. Per germline, CDR1 LGHNT and CDR2 FRNRAP. V was clipped by 6 bases and J by 6 bases, with 9 bases between them. Written as DNA, the CDR3 is TGTGCTAGTGGCTCGAGGCGCAATGAGCAGTTCTTC. Translated: CASGSRRNEQFF.

This chain uses TRBV11-3 with TRBJ1-2, with D possibly being TRBD1 (5 bases). Germline V gene data show CDR1 as SGHNT and CDR2 as YENEEA. This CDR3 comprises 14 residues. V was trimmed by 5 bases and J by 0 bases, leaving 10 bases between them. In DNA, the CDR3 is TGTGCCAGCAGCCCGGGACTTGCTAACTATGGCTACACCTTC. It translates to CASSPGLANYGYTF.

The chain combines TRBV7-9 with TRBJ2-5; 9 bases agree with TRBD1. The CDR3 spans 17 residues. The germline CDR1 and CDR2 sequences are SEHNR and FQNEAQ (reference sequence). The J segment lost 5 bases and the V segment lost 1 base, leaving 11 bases of the junction unmatched. The DNA of the CDR3 is TGTGCCAGCAGCTTAGGGGTTAACAACAGGGGGCTGGAGACCCAGTACTTC. Translating gives CASSLGVNNRGLETQYF.

The rearrangement links TRBV2 to TRBJ2-5, with TRBD1 identical over 7 bases. The V and J ends lost 8 bases and 5 bases, in that order; junction bases with no gene match: 5. From germline, CDR1 is SNHLY and CDR2 FYNNEI. The CDR3 has 12 amino acids. The CDR3, as DNA: TGTGCCAGCGGACAGGTTGTCGAGACCCAGTACTTC. This translates into CASGQVVETQYF.

V and J are TRBV20-1 and TRBJ2-5, with D perhaps TRBD1 or TRBD2 (5 bases each). Trimming left V 3 bases short and J 1 base short, with 15 bases between. This CDR3 comprises 15 residues. The germline gives CDR1 DFQATT, CDR2 SNEGSKA (reference sequence). The CDR3 bases are TGCAGTGCTAGCCGACCCCATGGGGGCCAAGAGACCCAGTACTTC. This translates into CSASRPHGGQETQYF.

This chain joins TRBV6-4 and TRBJ2-3; 8 bases map to TRBD2. V shed 4 bases and J 3 bases; nucleotides not matched to a gene: 6. CDR1 MRHNA and CDR2 SNTAGT come from the germline V gene. This CDR3 has 15 amino acids. The CDR3 nucleotides are TGTGCCAGCAGTGCGGTTGCGGGAGGTACAGATACGCAGTATTTT. Residues: CASSAVAGGTDTQYF.

The genes are TRBV5-1 and TRBJ1-1, with unresolved D. V was pared by 4 bases and J by 10 bases, with 20 bases between. From germline, CDR1 is SGHRS and CDR2 YFSETQ. The CDR3 contains 14 residues. The CDR3 reads CASSPIKWTIGAFF. In nucleotides, the CDR3 is TGCGCCAGCAGCCCCATTAAATGGACGATTGGAGCTTTCTTT.

The table lists this clonotype with a count of one. The CDR3, as DNA: TGTGCCTGGTCCGCAGGGAGCTCCTACAATGAGCAGTTCTTC. Its translation is CAWSAGSSYNEQFF. The chain is built from TRBV30 and TRBJ2-1; D tentatively reads TRBD1 or TRBD2 (5 bases each). The CDR3 covers 14 residues. Germline CDR1 and CDR2: GTSNPN and SVGIG (reference sequence). V lost 5 bases to trimming and J lost 0 bases, with 11 bases between them.

The chain uses TRBV5-6 and TRBJ2-1, with TRBD2 matching over 14 bases. Germline CDR1 and CDR2: SGHDT and YYEEEE. The CDR3 has 19 residues. Losses at the gene ends were 5 bases for V and 7 bases for J; bases not matched to a gene: 17. CDR3 protein: CASRLSERTSGRQHNEQFF. The CDR3 region has the DNA TGTGCCAGCAGGCTCAGCGAAAGGACTAGCGGGAGGCAGCATAATGAGCAGTTCTTC.

The chain recombines TRBV9 with TRBJ1-1; tentatively, D is TRBD1 (5 bases). The CDR3 length is 19 residues. The V end was cut by 0 bases, the J end by 0 bases, with 21 bases between. Per the germline V gene, CDR1 is SGDLS and CDR2 is YYNGEE. The CDR3 nucleotides read TGTGCCAGCAGCGTAGCGACCGTGGGACCGATCTCCATGAACACTGAAGCTTTCTTT. It specifies CASSVATVGPISMNTEAFF. Full variable domain (missing parts from reference TRBV9 and TRBJ1-1): DSGVTQTPKHLITATGQRVTLRCSPRSGDLSVYWYQQSLDQGLQFLIQYYNGEERAKGNILERFSAQQFPDLHSELNLSSLELGDSALYFCASSVATVGPISMNTEAFFGQGTRLTVV.

The chain has TRBV5-4 and TRBJ2-1; weak D call: TRBD2 (6 bases). CDR1 is SGHNT and CDR2 is YYREEE in the germline V gene (reference sequence). Trimming stripped 6 bases from V and 9 bases from J, with 13 bases between. The CDR3 spans 12 residues. CDR3 residues: CASTQGGSEQFF. The CDR3 bases are TGTGCCAGCACCCAAGGAGGGAGTGAGCAGTTCTTC.

The chain joins TRBV27 to TRBJ2-2, with D uncertain. The V and J ends lost 3 bases and 7 bases respectively, with 12 bases between them. The length of the CDR3 is 14 residues. The V gene's germline CDR1 is MNHEY and CDR2 SMNVEV (reference sequence). CDR3 in amino acids: CASSLSFKVGELFF. In DNA, the CDR3 is TGTGCCAGCAGTTTGTCGTTCAAAGTCGGGGAGCTGTTTTTT.

V and J are TRBV18 and TRBJ1-2; no clear D. The CDR3 totals 15 residues. Deletions cut 1 base from V and 2 bases from J, with 11 bases between. The V gene's germline CDR1 is KGHSH and CDR2 LQKENI. The CDR3 loop reads CASSPQSGQNYGYTF. In DNA, the CDR3 is TGTGCCAGCTCACCACAGTCAGGCCAAAACTATGGCTACACCTTC.

The chain carries TRBV6-2 or TRBV6-3 and TRBJ1-2; D is ambiguous. From germline, CDR1 is MNHEY and CDR2 SVGEGT. The V and J ends lost 2 bases and 4 bases respectively, with 14 bases between them. This CDR3 spans 15 amino acids. Written as DNA, the CDR3 is TGTGCCAGCAGTTACGAGGTTCTCTCCATCTATGGCTACACCTTC. Amino acid sequence: CASSYEVLSIYGYTF.

The rearrangement uses TRBV4-1 and TRBJ2-3; D possibly corresponds to TRBD2 (6 bases). The V end lost 2 bases, the J end lost 2 bases, and 8 bases lay between the germline ends. Looked up from germline, CDR1 is MGHRA and CDR2 is YSYEKL. CDR3 length equals 14 residues. CDR3 loop: CASSQRLDTDTQYF. CDR3 coding DNA: TGCGCCAGCAGCCAACGACTAGACACAGATACGCAGTATTTT.

This sequence joins TRBV7-9 and TRBJ2-7; 8 nucleotides match TRBD1. Germline CDR1 SEHNR, CDR2 FQNEAQ (reference sequence). CDR3 length: 17 residues. J was trimmed by 6 bases and V by 2 bases; bases with no gene match: 15. The CDR3 DNA reads as TGTGCCAGCAGCTTAACTCCGGGAGTCAGGGGGCTGGGCGAGCAGTACTTC. Amino acids: CASSLTPGVRGLGEQYF.

This rearrangement joins TRBV7-8 to TRBJ2-1, with 13 bases aligning to TRBD2. V lost 5 bases to trimming and J lost 0 bases; unmatched junction nucleotides: 10. This CDR3 is 19 amino acids long. In germline, CDR1 is SGHVS, CDR2 FQNEAQ. The CDR3 DNA is TGTGCCAGCAGCCTCGGGACTAGCGGGACTAAATACTCCTACAATGAGCAGTTCTTC. As protein: CASSLGTSGTKYSYNEQFF.

CDR3 nucleotides: TGTGCCAGCAGTAACAGCGAAGATACGCAGTATTTT. As protein: CASSNSEDTQYF. This chain connects TRBV6-5 to TRBJ2-3; D is unclear. The CDR3 has 12 amino acids. Germline CDR1 is MNHEY and CDR2 is SVGAGI. V dropped 5 bases and J dropped 5 bases, with 8 bases sitting between them.